Following are 15 T cell receptor beta chains from one sample sequenced in a study of blood T cell repertoires in COVID-19. Assay used: immunoSEQ multiplex PCR; TCRdb lists only in-frame clones, some missing. In the table there are some 75,000 clones, approximately 91% of which are singletons. Sequences were obtained from peripheral blood. Receptors originate from a man in his sixties or seventies with active or convalescent COVID-19.

This chain links TRBV7-9 with TRBJ2-6; D is uncertain. CDR1 and CDR2 (germline): SEHNR, FQNEAQ (reference sequence). V was clipped by 5 bases and J by 1 base, with 9 bases between them. The CDR3 runs to 15 residues. CDR3 in DNA: TGTGCCAGCAGCGTCCTGAGGTCTGGGGCCAACGTCCTGACTTTC. Translated: CASSVLRSGANVLTF.

The rearrangement links TRBV27 to TRBJ1-2, with a possible D match to TRBD1 (6 bases). The ends were cut back, 4 bases at V and 14 bases at J, with 17 bases in the middle. The germline CDR1 and CDR2 sequences are MNHEY and SMNVEV (reference sequence). This CDR3 is built from 12 residues. CDR3 sequence reads: CASSSPGGQTTF. DNA of the CDR3: TGTGCCAGCAGTTCCCCGGGGGGGCAGACAACCTTC.

This clone was seen just once. The J gene is TRBJ2-1, the V gene TRBV27; 9 bases align to TRBD2. This CDR3 is built from 14 residues. With V trimmed by 5 bases and J by 10 bases, 9 bases remained unmatched. CDR1 is MNHEY, CDR2 SMNVEV, per germline (reference sequence). CDR3 in amino acids: CASSMGLADGEQFF. For the CDR3, the DNA is TGTGCCAGCAGTATGGGACTAGCCGACGGCGAGCAGTTCTTC.

V usage is TRBV10-3 and J usage is TRBJ1-6; tentatively, D is TRBD1 (5 bases). The germline V gene has CDR1 ENHRY and CDR2 SYGVKD. Trimming removed 3 bases at V and 8 bases at J, with 14 bases between. The CDR3 contains 15 residues. The DNA for the CDR3 is TGTGCCATCAGTGAACGGACATTGTCGGATTCACCCCTCCACTTT. As protein: CAISERTLSDSPLHF.

This clone was counted between two and nine times. This rearrangement joins TRBV5-1 to TRBJ2-7; a possible D gene is TRBD1 (6 bases). V was pared by 4 bases and J by 3 bases, with 11 bases between. The germline V gene encodes CDR1 SGHRS and CDR2 YFSETQ. The CDR3 covers 13 residues. The CDR3 bases are TGCGCCAGCAGCGGAGGACAGAACTACGAGCAGTACTTC. Amino acids: CASSGGQNYEQYF.

This chain connects TRBV6-1 to TRBJ2-1; D ambiguous. V lost 3 bases, J lost 12 bases, and 15 bases lay in between. The V gene's germline CDR1 is MNHNS and CDR2 SASEGT. There are 13 residues in the CDR3. The CDR3 nucleotides read TGTGCCAGCAGTGATGAGGTGGCCTTATGGCAGTTCTTC. Residues: CASSDEVALWQFF.

The V gene is TRBV28, the J gene TRBJ1-3; 9 nucleotides align to TRBD1. CDR1 and CDR2 (germline): MDHEN, SYDVKM. The CDR3 sequence is 15 residues long. Trimming took 4 bases from V and 4 from J; bases not matched to a gene: 5. The CDR3 protein is CASSSSGTGGNTIYF. The CDR3 DNA sequence: TGTGCCAGCAGTTCCTCCGGGACAGGGGGAAACACCATATATTTT.

This chain joins TRBV6-6 and TRBJ1-5; D remains ambiguous. Germline loops: CDR1 MNHNY, CDR2 SVGAGI (reference sequence). Trimming removed 7 bases from V and 3 bases from J, with 13 bases in between. CDR3 size: 14 residues. The DNA for the CDR3 is TGTGCCAGCAAGAGTAACGATAACAATCAGCCCCAGCATTTT. The encoded protein is CASKSNDNNQPQHF.

The chain links TRBV27 to TRBJ1-1; D perhaps matches TRBD1 (5 bases). V was trimmed by 3 bases and J by 7 bases, leaving 12 bases between them. This CDR3 has 13 residues. Germline-derived CDR1 and CDR2 are MNHEY and SMNVEV (reference sequence). The CDR3 region has the DNA TGTGCCAGCAGTTTCTCGGGCAGGGATGAAGCTTTCTTT. Amino acids: CASSFSGRDEAFF.

This clone appeared a single time. The chain combines TRBV4-1 with TRBJ1-2; D might be TRBD1 (5 bases). Trimming pared 1 base from V and 0 bases from J, leaving 9 bases between. This CDR3 has 15 residues. Germline V lookup: CDR1 MGHRA, CDR2 YSYEKL. This CDR3 is CASSQVAGANYGYTF. CDR3 sequence (DNA): TGCGCCAGCAGCCAAGTAGCGGGGGCTAACTATGGCTACACCTTC.

The chain carries TRBV30 and TRBJ2-7; D possibly corresponds to TRBD2 (6 bases). Germline lookup yields CDR1 GTSNPN and CDR2 SVGIG (reference sequence). This CDR3 contains 15 residues. Trimming removed 0 bases from V and 2 bases from J, with 14 bases in between. The CDR3 bases are TGTGCCTGGAGTGTACTTGGAGCGGGCACCTACGAGCAGTACTTC. Amino acids: CAWSVLGAGTYEQYF.

This sequence joins TRBV14 and TRBJ2-3; D gene unclear. Trimming took 4 bases from V and 2 from J, leaving 4 bases between them. The CDR3 spans 12 residues. Germline V gives CDR1 SGHDN, CDR2 FVKESK. The CDR3 region is CASSPFTDTQYF. The CDR3, as DNA: TGTGCCAGCAGCCCCTTCACAGATACGCAGTATTTT.

The chain recombines TRBV15 with TRBJ2-5; TRBD2 matches at 9 bases. J lost 2 bases, V lost 5 bases, and 0 bases had no gene match. CDR3 length: 13 amino acids. Germline CDR1 is LNHNV and CDR2 is YYDKDF (reference sequence). CDR3 sequence reads: CATSGLAQETQYF. CDR3 nucleotides: TGTGCCACCAGCGGACTAGCGCAAGAGACCCAGTACTTC.

The chain couples TRBV7-2 to TRBJ1-5, with D unresolved. The CDR3 is made up of 12 amino acids. The germline gives CDR1 SGHTA, CDR2 FQGNSA. The V end was cut by 1 base, the J end by 6 bases, with 4 bases between. The CDR3 is CASSLGVQPQHF. The CDR3 DNA reads as TGTGCCAGCAGCTTAGGAGTTCAGCCCCAGCATTTT.

The V call is TRBV30, the J call TRBJ1-1; D gene ambiguous. The germline V gene has CDR1 GTSNPN and CDR2 SVGIG (reference sequence). This CDR3 is built from 13 residues. V dropped 8 bases and J dropped 5 bases, with 18 bases sitting between them. The CDR3 region is CARAKLGGTEAFF. The CDR3 DNA follows: TGTGCCAGGGCTAAGTTGGGAGGGACTGAAGCTTTCTTT.